These T cell receptor beta chains were read from a single sample in a study of control samples from healthy donors and cancer patients. Libraries were prepared by immunoSEQ multiplex PCR; TCRdb keeps only in-frame clonotypes and omits some of them. The table shows about 130,000 clones, with 90% occurring only once. The material sequenced was blood. These TCRs come from a man aged 40-50 years in good health. Each CDR3 is given with its conserved first and last residue. Each record gives: CDR3 DNA, CDR3 protein, clone size, V gene, D gene, J gene. The D gene is left open where the match is weak. Clone size is shown for a subset of rows, as once, few, many or a class of expanded clone.

DNA: TGTGCCAGCAGCCATAAACCTAGGCCCGACACAGATACGCAGTATTTT
CDR3: CASSHKPRPDTDTQYF
size: .
V: TRBV14
D: .
J: TRBJ2-3

DNA: TGTGCCAGCAGTTTGCCCCGCGGACCACCGGGCTTT
CDR3: CASSLPRGPPGF
size: .
V: TRBV6-5
D: .
J: TRBJ1-6

DNA: TGTGCCTGGGGGGGTGGACTCTTAAATTCACCCCTCCACTTT
CDR3: CAWGGGLLNSPLHF
size: .
V: TRBV30
D: .
J: TRBJ1-6

DNA: TGTGCCACCAGCAGAGGCATACAGGGGTCAGATACGCAGTATTTT
CDR3: CATSRGIQGSDTQYF
size: .
V: TRBV15
D: TRBD1
J: TRBJ2-3

DNA: TGTGCCTGGAGTGTGGTAGGGAGAAATCAGCCCCAGCATTTT
CDR3: CAWSVVGRNQPQHF
size: once
V: TRBV30
D: .
J: TRBJ1-5

DNA: TGCGCCAGCAGCACCTCTAGCGGGGGGCTCGGAAATGAGCAGTTCTTC
CDR3: CASSTSSGGLGNEQFF
size: .
V: TRBV5-1
D: TRBD2
J: TRBJ2-1

DNA: TGTGCCAGCAGCTTGGTTTGGCGGATTGATACGCAGTATTTT
CDR3: CASSLVWRIDTQYF
size: .
V: TRBV27
D: .
J: TRBJ2-3

DNA: TGTGCCACCAGCAGAGACTCCACAGGGAGTAATGGCTACACCTTC
CDR3: CATSRDSTGSNGYTF
size: .
V: TRBV15
D: .
J: TRBJ1-2

DNA: TGTGCCAGCAGCTTAGAGGGTCGGGACAACCCCCGGGAGACCCAGTACTTC
CDR3: CASSLEGRDNPRETQYF
size: .
V: TRBV11-2
D: .
J: TRBJ2-5

DNA: TGTGCCAGCAGTGATGAGTTCATAGGGGAAAAACTGTTTTTT
CDR3: CASSDEFIGEKLFF
size: .
V: TRBV2
D: .
J: TRBJ1-4

DNA: TGCGCCAGCAGCCAGACAGGGATTGAGCCCCAGCATTTT
CDR3: CASSQTGIEPQHF
size: .
V: TRBV5-1
D: TRBD1
J: TRBJ1-5

DNA: TGTGCCAGCATGCTTCCGGGACAGGGCTACGAGCAGTACTTC
CDR3: CASMLPGQGYEQYF
size: .
V: TRBV6-5
D: TRBD1
J: TRBJ2-7

DNA: TGTGCCAGCAGTTCAGAGACAGTAGGGTCACCCCTCCACTTT
CDR3: CASSSETVGSPLHF
size: .
V: TRBV6-5
D: .
J: TRBJ1-6

DNA: TGTGCCACCTGGGGGGGTGGTCAGCCCCAGCATTTT
CDR3: CATWGGGQPQHF
size: .
V: TRBV10-3
D: .
J: TRBJ1-5

DNA: TGTGCCAGCGTGTGGGACAGGGGACCCTACGAGCAGTACTTC
CDR3: CASVWDRGPYEQYF
size: .
V: TRBV7-2
D: TRBD1
J: TRBJ2-7

DNA: TGTGCCAGCAGCCGAGTAATAGGGAACTATGGCTACACCTTC
CDR3: CASSRVIGNYGYTF
size: once
V: TRBV5-6
D: .
J: TRBJ1-2

DNA: TGTGCCAGTAGTCTCACGGACTATGGCTACACCTTC
CDR3: CASSLTDYGYTF
size: .
V: TRBV19
D: .
J: TRBJ1-2

DNA: TGTGCCAGCAGTACCCCTACTTTGACAAAAAACATTCAGTACTTC
CDR3: CASSTPTLTKNIQYF
size: once
V: TRBV6-5
D: .
J: TRBJ2-4

DNA: TGTGCCAGTAGTACGCAAGACAGAGGCGTTTACAATGAGCAGTTCTTC
CDR3: CASSTQDRGVYNEQFF
size: .
V: TRBV19
D: .
J: TRBJ2-1

DNA: TGCGCCAGCAGCTTGGCCGGGACTATCGAAGAGACCCAGTACTTC
CDR3: CASSLAGTIEETQYF
size: .
V: TRBV5-1
D: TRBD2
J: TRBJ2-5

DNA: TGCGCCAGCAGCTTGGTCATGCGCCAAGAGACCCAGTACTTC
CDR3: CASSLVMRQETQYF
size: few
V: TRBV5-1
D: .
J: TRBJ2-5

DNA: TGTGCCAGCAGCTTGCTCTCCGGGACCGGCTGGCATGAGCAGTTCTTC
CDR3: CASSLLSGTGWHEQFF
size: .
V: TRBV7-2
D: .
J: TRBJ2-1

DNA: TGTGCCAGCAGTTTCGGACGCTACGAGCAGTACTTC
CDR3: CASSFGRYEQYF
size: .
V: TRBV12-3/TRBV12-4
D: .
J: TRBJ2-7

DNA: TGCGCCAGCAGTGGACAGGGCGGCACTGAAGCTTTCTTT
CDR3: CASSGQGGTEAFF
size: .
V: TRBV10-1
D: TRBD1
J: TRBJ1-1

DNA: TGTGCCAGTCGGGGAGGGGCCTTAAACTCGGGCTACACCTTC
CDR3: CASRGGALNSGYTF
size: .
V: TRBV5-4
D: .
J: TRBJ1-2

DNA: TGTGCCAGTAGTATTGGCAGGGGGCAGGCTAATGAAAAACTGTTTTTT
CDR3: CASSIGRGQANEKLFF
size: .
V: TRBV19
D: TRBD1
J: TRBJ1-4

DNA: TGTGCCAGCAGCGAACTAGCGGGGGGGTACAATGAGCAGTTCTTC
CDR3: CASSELAGGYNEQFF
size: .
V: TRBV2
D: TRBD2
J: TRBJ2-1

DNA: TGTGCCAGTGGGACATTTCTAGCCAAAAACATTCAGTACTTC
CDR3: CASGTFLAKNIQYF
size: .
V: TRBV2
D: .
J: TRBJ2-4

DNA: TGTGCCAGCAGCCGAGGGGGAACGGGGGAGCTGTTTTTT
CDR3: CASSRGGTGELFF
size: .
V: TRBV7-8
D: .
J: TRBJ2-2

DNA: TGTGCCAGCTCGGGACAGGGGGCGAGCAATCAGCCCCAGCATTTT
CDR3: CASSGQGASNQPQHF
size: .
V: TRBV18
D: TRBD1
J: TRBJ1-5

DNA: TGTGCCAGCAGTGGGCCGGGGTCGTGGGAAGGGCAAAAACTGTTTTTT
CDR3: CASSGPGSWEGQKLFF
size: .
V: TRBV28
D: .
J: TRBJ1-4

DNA: TGTGCCAGCAAGTCCGCGGGGTACGAGCAGTACTTC
CDR3: CASKSAGYEQYF
size: .
V: TRBV6-5
D: .
J: TRBJ2-7

DNA: TGTGCCAGCAGCGTGGGTAGCGGAGGGTACAATGAGCAGTTCTTC
CDR3: CASSVGSGGYNEQFF
size: once
V: TRBV9
D: .
J: TRBJ2-1

DNA: TGTGCCAGCAGCTCAGGGACAGGTATGAACACTGAAGCTTTCTTT
CDR3: CASSSGTGMNTEAFF
size: .
V: TRBV7-8
D: TRBD1
J: TRBJ1-1

DNA: TGTGCCAGCAGCGTAGACTGGATAGAAGAGACCCAGTACTTC
CDR3: CASSVDWIEETQYF
size: .
V: TRBV9
D: .
J: TRBJ2-5

DNA: TGTGCCACCAGCAGAGAACGAACGGGACTCTATGGCTACACCTTC
CDR3: CATSRERTGLYGYTF
size: .
V: TRBV15
D: .
J: TRBJ1-2

DNA: TGTGCCAGCAGTTCACTCGGAAATGGCTACACCTTC
CDR3: CASSSLGNGYTF
size: .
V: TRBV12-3/TRBV12-4
D: .
J: TRBJ1-2

DNA: TGTGCCAGCAGCTCTGGGGCCAACGTCCTGACTTTC
CDR3: CASSSGANVLTF
size: .
V: TRBV7-9
D: .
J: TRBJ2-6

DNA: TGTGCCAGCAGGGGGGACAGGGCAGCGGTCACAGATACGCAGTATTTT
CDR3: CASRGDRAAVTDTQYF
size: .
V: TRBV2
D: TRBD1
J: TRBJ2-3

DNA: TGTGCCAGCAGGCTTGAAGGTCTGAGTAATCAGCCCCAGCATTTT
CDR3: CASRLEGLSNQPQHF
size: few
V: TRBV6-5
D: .
J: TRBJ1-5

DNA: TGTGCCATCAGCGGAGGACAGCCGAACACTGAAGCTTTCTTT
CDR3: CAISGGQPNTEAFF
size: few
V: TRBV10-3
D: .
J: TRBJ1-1